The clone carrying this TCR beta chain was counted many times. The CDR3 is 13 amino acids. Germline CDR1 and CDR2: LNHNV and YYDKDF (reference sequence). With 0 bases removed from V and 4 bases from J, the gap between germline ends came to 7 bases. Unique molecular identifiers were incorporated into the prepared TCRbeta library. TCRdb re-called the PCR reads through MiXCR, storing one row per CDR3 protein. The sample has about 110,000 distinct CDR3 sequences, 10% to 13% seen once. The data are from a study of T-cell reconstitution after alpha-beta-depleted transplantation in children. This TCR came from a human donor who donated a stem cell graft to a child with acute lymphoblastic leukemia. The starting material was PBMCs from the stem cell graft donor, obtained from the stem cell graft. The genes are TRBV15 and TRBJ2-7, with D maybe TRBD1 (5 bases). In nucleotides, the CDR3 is TGTGCCACCAGCAGAGATCAGGGATACGAGCAGTACTTC. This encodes CATSRDQGYEQYF.